This TCR beta chain emerged from a study of blood T cell repertoires in COVID-19. Turning to the study itself: Acute and convalescent COVID-19 samples came from the United States, Italy and Spain. PBMCs, B-cell-depleted T cells, or T cells provided the cDNA or gDNA that made up the material.

Authors' data handling: The authors estimated nucleated cell counts from reference gene primer amplification. The protocol was immunoSEQ multiplex PCR, while the TCRdb copy is restricted to in-frame clones and leaves out a portion. That table gives V, J and clone size, and the DNA gave D and trimming. The sample carries some 22,000 clones, 89% recorded once. In regard to this clone: The junction departs from germline at one end; a sequencing error may be responsible.

Looked up from germline, CDR1 is LGHNT and CDR2 is FRNRAP. The CDR3 length is 15 residues. This receptor was obtained from a human donor with active COVID-19. The donor label of this sample is uncertain. This chain links TRBV12-5 with TRBJ1-4, with unresolved D. The specimen was peripheral blood. CDR3 DNA: TGTGCTAGTGGGTTGGGCCAGGTGGCTAATGAAAAACTGTTTTTT. It is translated as CASGLGQVANEKLFF.